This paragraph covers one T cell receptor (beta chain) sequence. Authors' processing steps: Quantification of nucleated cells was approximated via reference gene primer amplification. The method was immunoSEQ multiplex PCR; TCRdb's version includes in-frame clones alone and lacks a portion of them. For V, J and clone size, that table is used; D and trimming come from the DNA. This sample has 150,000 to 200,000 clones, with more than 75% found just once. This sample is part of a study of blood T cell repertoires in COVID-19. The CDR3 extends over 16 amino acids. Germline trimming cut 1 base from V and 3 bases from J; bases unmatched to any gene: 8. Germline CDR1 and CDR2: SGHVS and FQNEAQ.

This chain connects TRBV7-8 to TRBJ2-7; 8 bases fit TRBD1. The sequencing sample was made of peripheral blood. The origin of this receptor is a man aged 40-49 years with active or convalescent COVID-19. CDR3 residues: CASSLDYEDRVYEQYF. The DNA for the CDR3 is TGTGCCAGCAGCTTAGATTACGAGGACAGGGTCTACGAGCAGTACTTC.